This T cell receptor beta chain was obtained from a study of blood T cells in healthy people across ages. Study background: With template switching, about one barcoded beta molecule was captured per two T cells.

Broader study findings: Per-million-T-cell TCR beta diversity fell roughly linearly with age. Possibly, changes in expanded clonotypes were confounded because donor CMV status was unknown.

Comments on this clonotype: The target antigen is unknown.

Germline lookup yields CDR1 MDHEN and CDR2 SYDVKM. CDR3 length equals 16 residues. A second about 6 to 11 cycle PCR used barcoded and J-beta primers. There were at least 3 million CDR3-containing paired-end reads obtained from each sample. TCRdb re-derived calls from the 5' RACE reads in MiXCR, one entry per CDR3 protein. Here the sample spans around 780,000 distinct CDR3 sequences, 56% being singletons. The gene calls are TRBV28 and TRBJ2-1; no clear D. The J call is in doubt because the DNA end fits TRBJ2-7 better. The sample taken for sequencing was blood. This TCR derives from a man aged 35 to 55 in good health. The CDR3 DNA is TGTGCCAGCAGTTTGGCCACCGGGTTATCCTACAATGAGCAGTACTTC. Amino acid sequence: CASSLATGLSYNEQYF.